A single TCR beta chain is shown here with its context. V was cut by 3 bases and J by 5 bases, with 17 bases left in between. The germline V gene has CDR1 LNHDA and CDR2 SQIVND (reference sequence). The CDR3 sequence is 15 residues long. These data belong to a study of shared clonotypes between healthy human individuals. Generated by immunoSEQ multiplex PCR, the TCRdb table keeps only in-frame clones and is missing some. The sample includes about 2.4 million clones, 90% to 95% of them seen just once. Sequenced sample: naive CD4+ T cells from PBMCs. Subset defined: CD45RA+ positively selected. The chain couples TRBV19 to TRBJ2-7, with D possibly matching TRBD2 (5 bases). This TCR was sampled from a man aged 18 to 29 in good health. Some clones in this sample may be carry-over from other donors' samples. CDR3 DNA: TGTGCCAGTAGTATTGTGGCTAGCCGGAGTCACGAGCAGTACTTC. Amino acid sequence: CASSIVASRSHEQYF.